The 14 T cell receptor beta chains reported below all come from one sample, sequenced in a study of blood T cell repertoires in COVID-19. Sequenced by immunoSEQ multiplex PCR; TCRdb stores in-frame clones only, minus some. This table has about 130,000 clones, around 86% appearing once. The sequenced material came from peripheral blood. These receptors all stem from a man between 40 and 49 years old with active or convalescent COVID-19.

V and J are TRBV7-3 and TRBJ2-1; 9 bases are shared with TRBD1. The J segment lost 5 bases and the V segment lost 5 bases, leaving 1 base of the junction unmatched. The CDR3 consists of 13 residues. Looked up from germline, CDR1 is SGHTA and CDR2 is FQGTGA. The CDR3 loop is CASSRDRDNEQFF. CDR3 in DNA: TGTGCCAGCAGCCGGGACAGGGACAATGAGCAGTTCTTC.

This clone was recorded once. The chain recombines TRBV6-6 with TRBJ1-1; D perhaps matches TRBD1 (6 bases). Trimming took 6 bases from V and 1 from J, leaving 12 bases between them. The CDR3 length is 14 residues. CDR1 and CDR2 (germline): MNHNY, SVGAGI (reference sequence). The CDR3 here is CASRRTAKNTEAFF. In nucleotides, the CDR3 is TGTGCCAGCAGAAGGACAGCCAAGAACACTGAAGCTTTCTTT.

This clone was counted between two and nine times. The chain couples TRBV29-1 to TRBJ2-5; 11 bases are shared with TRBD1. Trimming removed 7 bases from V and 0 bases from J; junction bases left unmatched: 16. This CDR3 contains 18 residues. Germline CDR1 SQVTM, CDR2 ANQGSEA. The CDR3 sequence is CSASTPTRDRGYQETQYF. DNA of the CDR3: TGCAGCGCCTCCACACCAACCCGGGACAGGGGGTACCAAGAGACCCAGTACTTC.

V usage is TRBV4-3 and J usage is TRBJ2-7; D perhaps matches TRBD2 (6 bases). The CDR3 consists of 16 residues. Trimming stripped 3 bases from V and 1 base from J, with 16 bases between. In germline, CDR1 is LGHNA, CDR2 YSLEER. CDR3 residues: CASSQDWAGQSYEQYF. The CDR3 coding sequence is TGCGCCAGCAGCCAGGACTGGGCGGGGCAGTCCTACGAGCAGTACTTC.

This rearrangement joins TRBV20-1 to TRBJ2-5, with a tentative D call TRBD2 (6 bases). Trimming cost V 3 bases and J 9 bases, with 14 bases left between them. The CDR3 has 12 amino acids. CDR1 is DFQATT and CDR2 is SNEGSKA in the germline V gene (reference sequence). The CDR3 bases are TGCAGTGCTAGTGGTCCAGGCGGGGCCCAGTACTTC. Amino acid sequence: CSASGPGGAQYF.

The V and J genes are TRBV11-2 and TRBJ2-1, with D unclear. The V end was cut by 5 bases, the J end by 7 bases, with 12 bases between. The germline CDR1 and CDR2 sequences are SGHAT and FQNNGV. CDR3 size: 13 residues. The DNA of the CDR3 is TGTGCCAGCAGCACCAGATGGGCAAATGAGCAGTTCTTC. Translated, it gives CASSTRWANEQFF.

A few counts support this clone. The chain recombines TRBV4-1 with TRBJ1-1; 12 nucleotides align to TRBD1. Trimming took 3 bases from V and 5 from J; bases not matched to a gene: 7. Germline CDR1 and CDR2: MGHRA and YSYEKL. The length of the CDR3 is 16 residues. For the CDR3, the DNA is TGCGCCAGCAGCCAGTCGGGACAGGGGGCCGTAACTGAAGCTTTCTTT. It codes for CASSQSGQGAVTEAFF.

The chain is built from TRBV6-1 and TRBJ1-6; D possibly corresponds to TRBD1 (5 bases). CDR3 length equals 15 residues. Germline values: CDR1 MNHNS, CDR2 SASEGT. The V gene lost 2 bases and the J gene lost 4 bases, with 9 bases spanning the gap. DNA for the CDR3: TGTGCCAGCAGTGAAAGCCAGGGATATAATTCACCCCTCCACTTT. It is translated as CASSESQGYNSPLHF.

The chain couples TRBV7-3 to TRBJ2-7; 8 positions agree with TRBD1. Trimming took 4 bases from V and 1 from J; bases not matched to a gene: 9. The germline V gene encodes CDR1 SGHTA and CDR2 FQGTGA. CDR3 size: 16 residues. The CDR3 here is CASSSQPRTGSYEQYF. The CDR3 DNA is TGTGCCAGCAGCTCACAACCGCGGACAGGGTCCTACGAGCAGTACTTC.

The chain carries TRBV7-9 and TRBJ1-4; D is perhaps TRBD1 (5 bases). CDR3 length: 15 amino acids. The V end was cut by 6 bases, the J end by 3 bases, with 14 bases between. Germline V gene data show CDR1 as SEHNR and CDR2 as FQNEAQ (reference sequence). The CDR3 loop reads CASSSDSLSNEKLFF. The CDR3 DNA reads TGTGCCAGCAGTTCCGACAGCCTGTCTAATGAAAAACTGTTTTTT.

The V call is TRBV3-1 (or the pseudogene TRBV3-2), the J call TRBJ1-3; D is undetermined. CDR1 is LGHDT and CDR2 is YNNKEL in the germline V gene (reference sequence). V lost 4 bases, J lost 0 bases, and 7 bases lay in between. The CDR3 loop spans 14 amino acids. In DNA form, the CDR3 reads TGTGCCAGCAGCCTCCGGGGCTCTGGAAACACCATATATTTT. It specifies CASSLRGSGNTIYF.

This clone came up once. V gene TRBV30 combines with J gene TRBJ2-7; 8 bases line up with TRBD2. V lost 3 bases, J lost 2 bases, and 3 bases stayed unmatched. The germline V gene has CDR1 GTSNPN and CDR2 SVGIG (reference sequence). The CDR3 sequence is 13 residues long. CDR3 bases: TGTGCCTGGAGGAGCGGGGGTACCTACGAGCAGTACTTC. Its protein is CAWRSGGTYEQYF.

This chain uses TRBV5-5 with TRBJ1-4; 8 bases are a match to TRBD1. J gave up 9 bases and V 5 bases, and 9 bases lay outside the gene matches. The CDR3 is 14 amino acids. The germline CDR1 and CDR2 sequences are SGHKS and YYEKEE (reference sequence). The CDR3 coding sequence is TGTGCCAGCAGTTCCGGGACAGGTTCTCAAAAACTGTTTTTT. It translates to CASSSGTGSQKLFF. Complete variable domain (other parts from reference TRBV5-5 and TRBJ1-4): DAGVTQSPTHLIKTRGQQVTLRCSPISGHKSVSWYQQVLGQGPQFIFQYYEKEERGRGNFPDRFSARQFPNYSSELNVNALLLGDSALYLCASSSGTGSQKLFFGSGTQLSVL.

Only one count was recorded for this clone. The sample contains more than one DNA sequence encoding this CDR3. The CDR3 sequence: CASSLRQGNTGELFF. CDR3 coding DNA: TGCGCCAGCAGCTTGAGACAGGGCAACACCGGGGAGCTGTTTTTT. The chain employs TRBV5-1 and TRBJ2-2, with TRBD1 identical over 7 bases. Per germline, CDR1 SGHRS and CDR2 YFSETQ. Trimming removed 1 base from V and 2 bases from J; junction bases left unmatched: 2. The CDR3 totals 15 residues.